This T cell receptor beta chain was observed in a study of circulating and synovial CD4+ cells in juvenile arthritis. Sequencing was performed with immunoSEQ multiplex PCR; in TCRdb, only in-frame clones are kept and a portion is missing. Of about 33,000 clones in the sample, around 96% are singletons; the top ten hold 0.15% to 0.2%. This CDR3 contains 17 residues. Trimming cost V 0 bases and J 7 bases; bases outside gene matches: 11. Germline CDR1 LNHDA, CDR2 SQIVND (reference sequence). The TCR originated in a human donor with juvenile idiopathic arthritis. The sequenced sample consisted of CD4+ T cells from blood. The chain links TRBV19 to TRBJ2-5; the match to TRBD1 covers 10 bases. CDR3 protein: CASSIDRQGAGRGTQYF. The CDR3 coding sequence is TGTGCCAGTAGTATAGACAGACAGGGGGCCGGAAGGGGGACCCAGTACTTC.